This TCR beta chain was recovered during a study of early T cells in non-severe SARS-CoV-2 infection. Study as a whole: Bulk RNA from unsorted whole blood was sequenced; chains were unpaired.

The table lists this clonotype with a few counts. Its antigen is as yet unknown. Germline V lookup: CDR1 LNHNV, CDR2 YYDKDF (reference sequence). V shed 5 bases and J shed 1 base, with 8 bases lying between them. The CDR3 is 13 residues long. Study-level findings and limits: Private and CD4 specificities were missed by VDJdb matching, which favored anti-spike CD8 responses.

Tagging with unique molecular identifiers was applied to individual cDNA molecules. MiXCR was run by TCRdb on the 5' RACE reads, yielding one entry per CDR3 protein. The data contain approximately 50,000 distinct CDR3 sequences, 8.5% to 10% of them singletons. The receptor was derived from an adult who was a healthcare worker with PCR-confirmed SARS-CoV-2 infection or an uninfected control (not recorded which). The genes are TRBV15 and TRBJ1-2; possibly TRBD1 for D (5 bases). Material: whole blood. In DNA, the CDR3 is TGTGCCACCAGCCAGGGAAATAACTATGGCTACACCTTC. It translates to CATSQGNNYGYTF.